Listed below are T cell receptor beta chains from one sample, sequenced in a study of control samples from healthy donors and cancer patients. Sequencing used immunoSEQ multiplex PCR; TCRdb keeps in-frame clones, though not all of them. The sample carries around 170,000 clones, roughly 88% recorded once. The specimen sequenced was blood. The receptors here all came from a woman in her thirties in good health. CDR3s include the opening cysteine and the closing phenylalanine or tryptophan. D genes are given only for firm matches. Clone size is shown for a subset of rows, as once, few, many or a class of expanded clone.

V gene	D gene	J gene	clone size	CDR3 protein	CDR3 DNA
TRBV11-2	NA	TRBJ2-3	NA	CASSLDGGGRGDTQYF	TGTGCCAGCAGCTTAGATGGGGGGGGCCGGGGAGATACGCAGTATTTT
TRBV5-1	NA	TRBJ2-7	NA	CASGGGDVSYEQYF	TGCGCCAGCGGGGGCGGGGACGTCTCCTACGAGCAGTACTTC
TRBV7-2	NA	TRBJ2-7	NA	CASSFSRSAAYEQYF	TGTGCCAGCAGCTTCTCCCGTTCGGCAGCCTACGAGCAGTACTTC
TRBV18	NA	TRBJ2-2	NA	CASSLGISRANTGELFF	TGTGCCAGCTCACTCGGGATTTCAAGAGCGAACACCGGGGAGCTGTTTTTT
TRBV7-9	TRBD1	TRBJ1-2	once	CASSSSRTGHYGYTF	TGTGCCAGCAGCTCCAGCAGGACAGGACACTATGGCTACACCTTC
TRBV7-9	NA	TRBJ2-5	NA	CASSPRGRRETQYF	TGTGCCAGCAGCCCTCGGGGCCGTCGGGAGACCCAGTACTTC
TRBV19	NA	TRBJ1-4	few	CASSIGGNEKLFF	TGTGCCAGTAGTATAGGCGGAAATGAAAAACTGTTTTTT
TRBV24-1	TRBD2	TRBJ2-7	NA	CATSDFPPGLAGGQSYEQYF	TGTGCCACCAGTGATTTCCCTCCGGGACTAGCGGGAGGACAGTCCTACGAGCAGTACTTC
TRBV9	NA	TRBJ2-4	once	CASSIGTVLAKNIQYF	TGTGCCAGCAGCATCGGGACGGTACTAGCCAAAAACATTCAGTACTTC
TRBV20-1	NA	TRBJ1-1	NA	CSAGDEYF	TGCAGTGCTGGGGACGAGTACTTC
TRBV5-1	NA	TRBJ2-5	NA	CASSLDTGYQETQYF	TGCGCCAGCAGCCTAGACACAGGGTACCAAGAGACCCAGTACTTC
TRBV7-9	NA	TRBJ1-5	NA	CASSLNGDSNQPQHF	TGTGCCAGCAGCTTAAACGGGGATAGCAATCAGCCCCAGCATTTT
TRBV18	TRBD2	TRBJ2-7	NA	CASSRSGNNYEQYF	TGTGCCAGCTCTCGTAGCGGGAATAACTACGAGCAGTACTTC
TRBV3-1/TRBV3-2	NA	TRBJ2-2	NA	CASSQTGTGELFF	TGTGCCAGCAGCCAGACGGGAACCGGGGAGCTGTTTTTT
TRBV19	TRBD1	TRBJ2-7	NA	CATRLGTGPYEQYF	TGTGCCACTAGACTGGGGACAGGGCCCTACGAGCAGTACTTC
TRBV9	TRBD2	TRBJ2-3	NA	CASSMAAGGRTDTQYF	TGTGCCAGCAGCATGGCGGCGGGGGGCCGCACAGATACGCAGTATTTT
TRBV11-3	TRBD2	TRBJ2-2	once	CASSPGTGGGTGELFF	TGTGCCAGCAGTCCCGGAACGGGAGGTGGCACCGGGGAGCTGTTTTTT
TRBV19	TRBD1	TRBJ1-5	NA	CASRGGDRRNQPQHF	TGTGCCAGTAGGGGCGGGGACAGGCGCAATCAGCCCCAGCATTTT
TRBV27	NA	TRBJ2-3	NA	CASWAQNTDTQYF	TGTGCCAGTTGGGCACAGAACACAGATACGCAGTATTTT
TRBV3-1/TRBV3-2	NA	TRBJ2-1	NA	CASSQGRTVYNEQFF	TGTGCCAGCAGCCAAGGGAGGACAGTTTACAATGAGCAGTTCTTC
TRBV3-1/TRBV3-2	TRBD2	TRBJ2-2	NA	CASSPAGVDTGELFF	TGTGCCAGCAGCCCCGCGGGAGTAGACACCGGGGAGCTGTTTTTT
TRBV19	NA	TRBJ2-1	NA	CASSISEYNEQFF	TGTGCCAGTAGTATATCCGAGTACAATGAGCAGTTCTTC
TRBV2	NA	TRBJ1-1	NA	CASSEGRGLNTEAFF	TGTGCCAGCAGTGAAGGGAGGGGTCTGAACACTGAAGCTTTCTTT
TRBV23-1	NA	TRBJ2-2	NA	CASSQRTGRVNTGELFF	TGCGCCAGCAGTCAACGGACTGGCAGGGTAAACACCGGGGAGCTGTTTTTT
TRBV7-2	NA	TRBJ2-7	NA	CASSSAYEQYF	TGTGCCAGCAGCTCAGCCTACGAGCAGTACTTC
TRBV28	NA	TRBJ1-5	NA	CASKTTGGGNQPQHF	TGTGCCAGCAAAACGACCGGGGGTGGCAATCAGCCCCAGCATTTT
TRBV7-2	NA	TRBJ1-4	NA	CASSPGRGNEKLFF	TGTGCCAGCAGCCCGGGACGGGGTAATGAAAAACTGTTTTTT
TRBV27	TRBD1	TRBJ2-3	NA	CASSLGQGARDTQYF	TGTGCCAGCAGTCTAGGACAGGGGGCAAGAGATACGCAGTATTTT
TRBV6-2/TRBV6-3	NA	TRBJ2-7	NA	CASSYRWGIYEQYF	TGTGCCAGCAGTTACCGGTGGGGTATCTACGAGCAGTACTTC
TRBV5-8	TRBD2	TRBJ2-5	NA	CASSLGLAGGSETQYF	TGTGCCAGCAGCTTGGGACTAGCGGGAGGGTCAGAGACCCAGTACTTC
TRBV28	NA	TRBJ2-3	NA	CASSLDGGPADTQYF	TGTGCCAGCAGTTTGGATGGAGGGCCGGCGGATACGCAGTATTTT
TRBV12-3/TRBV12-4	NA	TRBJ1-1	NA	CASSLGTSEAFF	TGTGCCAGCAGTTTAGGAACTTCTGAAGCTTTCTTT
TRBV9	TRBD1	TRBJ2-1	NA	CASSVRTGPPIYNEQFF	TGTGCCAGCAGCGTAAGGACAGGGCCACCCATCTACAATGAGCAGTTCTTC
TRBV3-1/TRBV3-2	NA	TRBJ1-2	NA	CATGEGNGYTF	TGTGCCACCGGGGAGGGGAATGGCTACACCTTC
TRBV19	NA	TRBJ1-6	NA	CASNYNSGSNSPLHF	TGTGCCAGTAACTATAACTCAGGGTCCAATTCACCCCTCCACTTT
TRBV19	NA	TRBJ2-7	NA	CAILPGRFPGEQYF	TGTGCCATCCTACCGGGGAGGTTCCCGGGGGAGCAGTACTTC
TRBV5-1	TRBD1	TRBJ1-4	NA	CASSFGTDNEKLFF	TGCGCCAGCAGCTTCGGGACAGATAATGAAAAACTGTTTTTT
TRBV7-9	NA	TRBJ1-1	NA	CASSLNRGVEAEAFF	TGTGCCAGCAGCCTTAATCGCGGGGTGGAAGCTGAAGCTTTCTTT
TRBV7-9	TRBD1	TRBJ1-4	NA	CASSLRGQQFEKLFF	TGTGCCAGCAGCCTTAGGGGACAGCAGTTTGAAAAACTGTTTTTT
TRBV10-3	TRBD1	TRBJ1-2	NA	CAITQGAGYGYTF	TGTGCCATCACCCAGGGGGCCGGGTATGGCTACACCTTC
TRBV11-2	NA	TRBJ1-2	NA	CASSLGLGSPGYGYTF	TGTGCCAGCAGCTTAGGGTTAGGCTCACCGGGCTATGGCTACACCTTC
TRBV2	NA	TRBJ2-1	NA	CASSGEGTEQFF	TGTGCCAGCAGTGGCGAGGGTACTGAGCAGTTCTTC
TRBV7-9	TRBD1	TRBJ2-1	once	CASSLGQGARQFF	TGTGCCAGCAGCTTGGGGCAGGGGGCGCGGCAGTTCTTC
TRBV19	NA	TRBJ2-3	NA	CASSEADKATDTQYF	TGTGCCAGTAGTGAAGCGGACAAGGCCACAGATACGCAGTATTTT
TRBV11-2	NA	TRBJ1-1	once	CASSFSSGRNTEAFF	TGTGCCAGCAGCTTTAGTAGTGGGAGAAACACTGAAGCTTTCTTT
TRBV5-4	NA	TRBJ1-1	NA	CASSLVNTEAFF	TGTGCCAGCAGCTTAGTGAACACTGAAGCTTTCTTT
TRBV7-9	NA	TRBJ2-2	NA	CASSLSLGGEGTGELFF	TGTGCCAGCAGCTTATCCCTTGGGGGAGAAGGGACCGGGGAGCTGTTTTTT
TRBV5-1	NA	TRBJ2-2	NA	CASSLGLAGGELFF	TGCGCCAGCAGCTTGGGTCTAGCCGGCGGGGAGCTGTTTTTT
TRBV7-2	NA	TRBJ2-7	NA	CASSLRVGGSYEQYF	TGTGCCAGCAGCTTACGGGTCGGGGGCTCCTACGAGCAGTACTTC
TRBV4-1	TRBD1	TRBJ1-2	NA	CASSQDRTGGKYGYTF	TGCGCCAGCAGCCAAGATCGTACAGGGGGGAAGTATGGCTACACCTTC
TRBV19	TRBD1	TRBJ2-3	NA	CASSPYRGPADTQYF	TGTGCCAGTAGTCCCTACAGGGGGCCGGCAGATACGCAGTATTTT
TRBV5-1	NA	TRBJ2-1	NA	CASSSTFDSYSYNEQFF	TGCGCCAGCAGCTCCACGTTCGACAGCTACTCCTACAATGAGCAGTTCTTC